This TCR beta chain appears in the sequencing data of a study of blood T cell repertoires in COVID-19. The wider study: COVID-19 samples from acute and convalescent phases originated in the United States, Italy and Spain. PBMCs, B-cell-depleted T cells, or T cells were the source of the cDNA or gDNA that made up the material.

Authors' methods: Nucleated cell number was recorded as an estimate derived from reference gene primer amplification. Profiled with immunoSEQ multiplex PCR; TCRdb holds only in-frame clones, not every one. V, J and clone size are taken as reported in that table, and D and trimming were inferred from the DNA itself. The sample contains about 380,000 clones, 85% of which appear only once. The CDR3 spans 16 residues. Germline values: CDR1 SGHRS, CDR2 YFSETQ. Unmatched junction bases numbered 6, after V lost 2 bases and J lost 7 bases. This TCR derives from a woman between 18 and 30 years old with acute or convalescent COVID-19. The chain uses TRBV5-1 and TRBJ1-6; 10 bases fit TRBD1. The sample was peripheral blood. CDR3 nucleotides: TGCGCCAGCAGCTTAACCCCGGGACAGGGGAATTCACCCCTCCACTTT. It encodes CASSLTPGQGNSPLHF.